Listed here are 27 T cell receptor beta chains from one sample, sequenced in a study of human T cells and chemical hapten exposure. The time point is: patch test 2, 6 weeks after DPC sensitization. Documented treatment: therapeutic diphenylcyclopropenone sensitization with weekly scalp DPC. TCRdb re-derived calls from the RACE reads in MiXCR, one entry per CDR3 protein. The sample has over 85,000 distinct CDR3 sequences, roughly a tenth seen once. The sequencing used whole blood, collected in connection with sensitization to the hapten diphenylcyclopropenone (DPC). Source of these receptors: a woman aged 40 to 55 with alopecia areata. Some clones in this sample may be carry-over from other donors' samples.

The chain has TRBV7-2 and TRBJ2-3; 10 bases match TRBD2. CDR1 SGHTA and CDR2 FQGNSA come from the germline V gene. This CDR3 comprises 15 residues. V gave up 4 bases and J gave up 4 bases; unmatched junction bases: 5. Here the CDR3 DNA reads TGTGCCAGCAGCTCTAGCGGGAGAAGCCCAGATACGCAGTATTTT. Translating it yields CASSSSGRSPDTQYF. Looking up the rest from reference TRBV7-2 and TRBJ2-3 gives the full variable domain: GAGVSQSPSNKVTEKGKDVELRCDPISGHTALYWYRQSLGQGLEFLIYFQGNSAPDKSGLPSDRFSAERTGGSVSTLTIQRTQQEDSAVYLCASSSSGRSPDTQYFGPGTRLTVL.

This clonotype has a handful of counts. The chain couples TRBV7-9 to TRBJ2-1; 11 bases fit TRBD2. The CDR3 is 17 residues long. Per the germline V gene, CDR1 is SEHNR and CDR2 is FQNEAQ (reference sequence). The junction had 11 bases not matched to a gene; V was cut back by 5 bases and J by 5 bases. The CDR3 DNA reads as TGTGCCAGCAGCCGCCGGACTAGCGGGCTCGTCCACAATGAGCAGTTCTTC. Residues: CASSRRTSGLVHNEQFF.

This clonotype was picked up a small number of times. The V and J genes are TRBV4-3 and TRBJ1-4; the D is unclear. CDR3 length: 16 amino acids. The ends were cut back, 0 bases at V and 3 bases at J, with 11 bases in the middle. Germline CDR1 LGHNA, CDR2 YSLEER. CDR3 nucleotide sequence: TGCGCCAGCAGCCAAGATATTGGCGGGGCTAATGAAAAACTGTTTTTT. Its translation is CASSQDIGGANEKLFF.

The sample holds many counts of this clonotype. CDR3 sequence (DNA): TGTGCCAGCAGTCCATTACAGGGGGACAATGAGCAGTTCTTC. Translated, it gives CASSPLQGDNEQFF. This chain connects TRBV6-2 or TRBV6-3 to TRBJ2-1; 8 bases align to TRBD1. Losses at the gene ends were 5 bases for V and 5 bases for J; bases not matched to a gene: 5. The CDR3 has 14 amino acids. Germline V lookup: CDR1 MNHEY, CDR2 SVGEGT.

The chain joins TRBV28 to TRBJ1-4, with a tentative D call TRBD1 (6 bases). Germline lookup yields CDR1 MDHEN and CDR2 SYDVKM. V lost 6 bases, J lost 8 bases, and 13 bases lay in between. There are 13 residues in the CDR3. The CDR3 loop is CASSLRGWEKLFF. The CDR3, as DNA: TGTGCCAGCAGCCTCAGGGGTTGGGAAAAACTGTTTTTT.

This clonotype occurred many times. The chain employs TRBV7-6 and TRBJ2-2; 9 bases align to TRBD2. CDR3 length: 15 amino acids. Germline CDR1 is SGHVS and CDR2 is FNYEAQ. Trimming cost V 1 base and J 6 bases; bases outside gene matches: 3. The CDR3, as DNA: TGTGCCAGCAGCTTAGGGACTAGCGTGTCCGGGGAGCTGTTTTTT. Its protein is CASSLGTSVSGELFF.

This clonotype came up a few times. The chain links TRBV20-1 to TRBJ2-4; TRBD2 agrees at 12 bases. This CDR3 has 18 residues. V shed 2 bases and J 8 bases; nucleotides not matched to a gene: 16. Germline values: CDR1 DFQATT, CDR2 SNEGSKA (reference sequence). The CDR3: CSARSLTSTSGRVDIQYF. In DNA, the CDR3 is TGCAGTGCTAGATCCCTCACTTCGACTAGCGGGAGAGTAGACATTCAGTACTTC.

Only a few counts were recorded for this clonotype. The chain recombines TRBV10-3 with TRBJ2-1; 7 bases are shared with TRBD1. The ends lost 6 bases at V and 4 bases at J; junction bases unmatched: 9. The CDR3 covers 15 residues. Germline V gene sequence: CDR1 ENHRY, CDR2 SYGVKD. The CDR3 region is CAISETGKGYNEQFF. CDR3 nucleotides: TGTGCCATCAGCGAGACAGGGAAAGGATACAATGAGCAGTTCTTC.

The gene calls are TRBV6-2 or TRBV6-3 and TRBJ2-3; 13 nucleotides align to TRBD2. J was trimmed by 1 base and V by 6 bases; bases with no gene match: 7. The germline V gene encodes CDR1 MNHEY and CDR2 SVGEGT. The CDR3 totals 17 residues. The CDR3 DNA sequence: TGTGCCAGCAGGAACACTAGCGGGAGGGCCGGCACAGATACGCAGTATTTT. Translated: CASRNTSGRAGTDTQYF.

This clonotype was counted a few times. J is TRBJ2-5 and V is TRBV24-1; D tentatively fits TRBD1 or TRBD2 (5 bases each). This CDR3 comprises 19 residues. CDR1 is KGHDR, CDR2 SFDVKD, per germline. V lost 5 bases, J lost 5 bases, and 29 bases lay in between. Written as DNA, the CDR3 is TGTGCCACCAGTGGAGGGACGGGCGACCTCACGGCCTCCGTGGAGACCCAGTACTTC. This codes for CATSGGTGDLTASVETQYF.

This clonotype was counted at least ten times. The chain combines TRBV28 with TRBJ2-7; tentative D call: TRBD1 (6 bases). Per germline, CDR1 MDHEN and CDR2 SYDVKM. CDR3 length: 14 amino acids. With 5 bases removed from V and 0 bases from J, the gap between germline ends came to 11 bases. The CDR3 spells CASSLWDNSYEQYF. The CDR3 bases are TGTGCCAGCAGTCTTTGGGACAACTCCTACGAGCAGTACTTC.

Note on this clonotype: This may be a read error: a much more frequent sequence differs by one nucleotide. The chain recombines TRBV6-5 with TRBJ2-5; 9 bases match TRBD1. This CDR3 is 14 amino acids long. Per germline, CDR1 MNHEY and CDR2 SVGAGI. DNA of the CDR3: TGTGTCAGCATCGCAACCGGGACAGGGGAGACCCAGTACTTC. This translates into CVSIATGTGETQYF.

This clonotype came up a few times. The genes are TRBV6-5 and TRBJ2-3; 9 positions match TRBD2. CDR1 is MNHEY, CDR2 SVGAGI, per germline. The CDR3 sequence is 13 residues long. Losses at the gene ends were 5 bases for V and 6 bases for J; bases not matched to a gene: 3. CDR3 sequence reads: CASSIAGVDTQYF. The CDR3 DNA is TGTGCCAGCAGTATAGCGGGAGTGGATACGCAGTATTTT.

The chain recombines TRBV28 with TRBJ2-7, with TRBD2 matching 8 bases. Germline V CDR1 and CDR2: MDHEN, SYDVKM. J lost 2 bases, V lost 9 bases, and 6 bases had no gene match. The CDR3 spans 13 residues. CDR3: CASRLAPTYEQYF. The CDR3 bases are TGTGCCAGTCGACTAGCGCCGACCTACGAGCAGTACTTC.

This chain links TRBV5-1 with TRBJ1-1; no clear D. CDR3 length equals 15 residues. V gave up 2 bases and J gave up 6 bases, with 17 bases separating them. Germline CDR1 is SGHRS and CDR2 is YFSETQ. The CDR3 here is CASSFVTGSGSEAFF. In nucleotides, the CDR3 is TGCGCCAGCAGCTTCGTCACGGGTAGCGGCTCTGAAGCTTTCTTT.

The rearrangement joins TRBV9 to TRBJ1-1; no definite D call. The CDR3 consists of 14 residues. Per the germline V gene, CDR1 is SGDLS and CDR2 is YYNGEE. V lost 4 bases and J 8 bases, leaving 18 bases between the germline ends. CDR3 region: CASSPAVSRLEAFF. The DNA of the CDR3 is TGTGCCAGCAGCCCAGCCGTATCAAGACTCGAAGCTTTCTTT.

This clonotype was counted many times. The CDR3, as DNA: TGCAGCGCAATTTTCCCCAGGGCGGATCAGCCCCAGCATTTT. Its protein product is CSAIFPRADQPQHF. J is TRBJ1-5 and V is TRBV29-1; tentative D call: TRBD1 (5 bases). Trimming removed 7 bases at V and 5 bases at J, with 18 bases between. CDR1 is SQVTM and CDR2 is ANQGSEA in the germline V gene. CDR3 length: 14 amino acids.

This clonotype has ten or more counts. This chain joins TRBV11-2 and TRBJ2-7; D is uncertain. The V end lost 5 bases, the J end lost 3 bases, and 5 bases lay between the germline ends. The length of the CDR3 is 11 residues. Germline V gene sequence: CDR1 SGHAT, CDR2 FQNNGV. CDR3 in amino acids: CASSPYYEQYF. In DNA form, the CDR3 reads TGTGCCAGCAGCCCCTACTACGAGCAGTACTTC. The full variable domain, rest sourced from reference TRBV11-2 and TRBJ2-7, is EAGVAQSPRYKIIEKRQSVAFWCNPISGHATLYWYQQILGQGPKLLIQFQNNGVVDDSQLPKDRFSAERLKGVDSTLKIQPAKLEDSAVYLCASSPYYEQYFGPGTRLTVT.

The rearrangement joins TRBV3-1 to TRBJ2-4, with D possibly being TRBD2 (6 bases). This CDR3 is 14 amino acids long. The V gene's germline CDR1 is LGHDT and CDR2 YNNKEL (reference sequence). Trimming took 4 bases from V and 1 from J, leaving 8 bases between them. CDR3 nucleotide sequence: TGTGCCAGCAGCCGGGAGGACGCCAAAAACATTCAGTACTTC. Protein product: CASSREDAKNIQYF.

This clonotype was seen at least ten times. CDR3 sequence: CSVAAGPSSYNEQFF. The CDR3 bases are TGCAGCGTAGCTGCGGGGCCAAGCTCCTACAATGAGCAGTTCTTC. The chain couples TRBV29-1 to TRBJ2-1; weak D call: TRBD2 (6 bases). The V end lost 6 bases, the J end lost 0 bases, and 15 bases lay between the germline ends. The CDR3 length is 15 residues. From germline, CDR1 is SQVTM and CDR2 ANQGSEA.

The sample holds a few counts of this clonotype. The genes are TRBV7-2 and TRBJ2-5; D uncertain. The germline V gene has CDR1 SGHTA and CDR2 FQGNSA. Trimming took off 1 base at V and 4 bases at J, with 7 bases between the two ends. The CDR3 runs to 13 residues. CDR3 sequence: CASSLGPLETQYF. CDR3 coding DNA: TGTGCCAGCAGCTTAGGACCGCTAGAGACCCAGTACTTC.

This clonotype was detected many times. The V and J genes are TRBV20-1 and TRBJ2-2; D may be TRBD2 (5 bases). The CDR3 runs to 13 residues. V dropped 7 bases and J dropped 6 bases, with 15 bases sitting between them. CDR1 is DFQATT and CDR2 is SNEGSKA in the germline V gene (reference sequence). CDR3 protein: CSVRETGSGELFF. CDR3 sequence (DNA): TGCAGTGTACGGGAAACGGGATCCGGGGAGCTGTTTTTT.

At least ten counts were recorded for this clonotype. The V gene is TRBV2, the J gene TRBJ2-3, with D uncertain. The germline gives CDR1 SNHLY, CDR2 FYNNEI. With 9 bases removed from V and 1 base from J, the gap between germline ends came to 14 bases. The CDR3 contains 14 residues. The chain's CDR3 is CARGDPKGTDTQYF. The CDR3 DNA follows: TGTGCCAGAGGAGACCCAAAGGGCACAGATACGCAGTATTTT. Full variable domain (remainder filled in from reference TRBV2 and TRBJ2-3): EPEVTQTPSHQVTQMGQEVILRCVPISNHLYFYWYRQILGQKVEFLVSFYNNEISEKSEIFDDQFSVERPDGSNFTLKIRSTKLEDSAMYFCARGDPKGTDTQYFGPGTRLTVL.

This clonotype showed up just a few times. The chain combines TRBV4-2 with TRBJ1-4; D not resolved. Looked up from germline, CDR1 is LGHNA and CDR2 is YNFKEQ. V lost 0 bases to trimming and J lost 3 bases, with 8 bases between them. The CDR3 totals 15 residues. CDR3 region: CASSQEGQPNEKLFF. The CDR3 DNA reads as TGTGCCAGCAGCCAAGAAGGGCAGCCTAATGAAAAACTGTTTTTT.

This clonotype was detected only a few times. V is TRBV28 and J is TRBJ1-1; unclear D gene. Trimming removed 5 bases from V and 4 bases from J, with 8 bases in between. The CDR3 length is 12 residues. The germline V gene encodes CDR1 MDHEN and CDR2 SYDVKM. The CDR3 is CASSTVGTEAFF. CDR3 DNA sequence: TGTGCCAGCAGTACAGTGGGCACTGAAGCTTTCTTT.

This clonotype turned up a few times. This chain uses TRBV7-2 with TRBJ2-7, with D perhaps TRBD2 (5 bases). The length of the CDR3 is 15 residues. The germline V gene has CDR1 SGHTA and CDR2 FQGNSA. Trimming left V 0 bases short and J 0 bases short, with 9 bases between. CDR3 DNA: TGTGCCAGCAGCTTAGCTAGCGCTATCTCCTACGAGCAGTACTTC. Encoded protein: CASSLASAISYEQYF.

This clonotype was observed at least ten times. As DNA, the CDR3 is TGCGCCAGCAGCCCGACAGGTCAGAGTGAAAAACTGTTTTTT. Translated, it gives CASSPTGQSEKLFF. The chain recombines TRBV5-1 with TRBJ1-4; D is perhaps TRBD1 (6 bases). Germline loops: CDR1 SGHRS, CDR2 YFSETQ. V dropped 4 bases and J dropped 7 bases, with 14 bases sitting between them. This CDR3 is 14 amino acids long.